Given below is one TCR beta chain in context. Its target antigen remains unknown. One base away there is no much larger clone; base qualities are not given. The sample was run on an Illumina NovaSeq 6000. Synthesis of TCR cDNA relied on 5'RACE template switching, a step that introduced a universal primer site along with unique molecular identifiers. cDNA synthesis was primed from both the TCR alpha and TCR beta constant segments. Library amplification involved two PCR steps, and the second step added sample barcodes and sequencing adapters. Sequencing of libraries was done on Illumina HiSeq 2500 (2x100 bp) or NovaSeq (2x150 bp). The study's own analysis went as follows. MIGEC handled demultiplexing of reads and collapsing into UMI consensus sequences, while MiXCR performed V(D)J alignment. Vaccine-responding clonotypes were defined with edgeR using replicate PBMC samples, requiring FDR below 0.01 and a log2 fold change above 5 up to day 15. Bulk clonotypes were assigned CD4 or CD8 identity according to which sequenced CD4 or CD8 repertoire held them at higher abundance. TCRdb applied fastp at Q25 and MiXCR to the public reads, then kept only in-frame beta chains. Each entry merges the rows of one CDR3 protein and shows their most common DNA and genes. The V and J calls follow TCRdb's processing rather than the paper's. The sample table shows 150,000 to 200,000 distinct CDR3 sequences, and roughly 11% are seen once. The ten largest account for less than 40% of the sample.

The CDR3 starts with the cysteine, ends with the phenylalanine, and has 13 residues. Only the CDR3 DNA stays, 39 bases, in frame from base 1. V was cut back by 5 bases and J by 2 bases, leaving a gap of 10 bases between them. This record belongs to a study of T cells after yellow fever vaccination (dated 2019 in TCRdb). Concerning the study at large: The SMART-Seq v4 Ultra Low Input RNA kit was used to prepare libraries from fractions with low cell numbers. To follow T-cell clones before and after primary and booster YFV17D yellow fever vaccination, bulk TCR alpha and beta repertoires were sequenced over time. The cohort comprised two healthy male donors, one aged 18 to 30 and one aged 30 to 40 years. Bulk PBMC replicates and cell subsets were isolated from blood drawn at multiple timepoints before and after both primary and secondary immunization. The paper as a whole reports these results and caveats: A small share of clonotypes occurred in both CD4 and CD8 compartments, likely arising from convergent recombination. The study included only a couple of donors, which limits how far the findings can be generalized. The secondary T-cell response was weaker than the primary response but faster, peaking on day 5 instead of day 15. After the booster, most of the clones that had expanded following primary vaccination were detected again (almost 98% of CD4 and around nine tenths of CD8), which suggests that memory was broadly maintained. Computational filtering was needed because FACS-sorted repertoires could contain abundant contaminating clonotypes from the bulk population.

Read against the paper, the sample's treatment or condition label means: live attenuated yellow fever vaccine strain. A standard Ficoll-Paque protocol was used to isolate PBMCs from peripheral blood. Dynabeads CD4 and CD8 positive selection kits were used to isolate the CD4 and CD8 T-cell fractions. RNA was extracted with TriZol from bulk PBMCs, CD4 and CD8 fractions, and dextramer-positive and dextramer-negative fractions. The clonotype originates from a man younger than 35 who received the YFV17D yellow fever vaccine. The material was CD8+ T cells sorted from PBMCs, obtained 15 days after the yellow fever booster vaccination. Rearrangement joined TRBV12-3 or TRBV12-4 to TRBJ2-7; the D gene is perhaps TRBD2, from 5 matching bases. The CDR3 amino acid sequence is: CASSRGPTYEQYF. The DNA reads as follows: TGTGCCAGCAGTAGAGGGCCGACCTACGAGCAGTACTTC.